One sample yielded the 24 T cell receptor beta chains listed below, sequenced in a study of a mutant IDH1 vaccine in newly diagnosed glioma. Assay used: immunoSEQ multiplex PCR; TCRdb lists only in-frame clones, some missing. The sample lists some 31,000 clones; over 80% were seen once. The antigens these receptors bind are not known. Time point here: week 23, last vaccination. A single vaccine dose contained 300 ug of mutant IDH1 20-mer peptide, and topical imiquimod was used with it. The sequencing here drew on PBMCs, taken from a glioma patient whose treatment included an IDH1 peptide vaccine. These receptors were collected from a woman under 30 with glioma.

The count of this clone is one. The chain is built from TRBV9 and TRBJ1-4; TRBD1 matches at 7 bases. V lost 0 bases and J lost 0; bases outside the gene matches: 8. The CDR3 consists of 18 residues. Germline CDR1 and CDR2: SGDLS and YYNGEE. CDR3 region: CASSVGTGTDATNEKLFF. The CDR3 DNA sequence: TGTGCCAGCAGCGTAGGTACCGGGACAGACGCAACTAATGAAAAACTGTTTTTT.

This chain connects TRBV5-1 to TRBJ1-2; D call uncertain. Germline lookup yields CDR1 SGHRS and CDR2 YFSETQ. V lost 4 bases, J lost 5 bases, and 15 bases lay in between. The CDR3 totals 14 residues. In DNA form, the CDR3 reads TGCGCCAGCAGCCCGCAATCTGCTGGGTATGGCTACACCTTC. It translates to CASSPQSAGYGYTF. Variable domain in full (rest from reference TRBV5-1 and TRBJ1-2): KAGVTQTPRYLIKTRGQQVTLSCSPISGHRSVSWYQQTPGQGLQFLFEYFSETQRNKGNFPGRFSGRQFSNSRSEMNVSTLELGDSALYLCASSPQSAGYGYTFGSGTRLTVV.

This clone is labeled medium-sized. V is TRBV27 and J is TRBJ2-7; 8 nucleotides match TRBD1. Losses at the gene ends were 6 bases for V and 1 base for J; bases not matched to a gene: 5. Germline values: CDR1 MNHEY, CDR2 SMNVEV (reference sequence). The CDR3 is 14 residues long. This CDR3 reads CASSRDRNSYEQYF. For the CDR3, the DNA is TGTGCCAGCAGCCGGGACAGGAATTCCTACGAGCAGTACTTC.

The CDR3 is CAISELRTEAFF. In DNA, the CDR3 is TGTGCCATCAGTGAGTTAAGGACTGAAGCTTTCTTT. The chain is built from TRBV10-3 and TRBJ1-1; D is undetermined. CDR1 and CDR2 from the germline V gene are ENHRY and SYGVKD. V lost 1 base, J lost 5 bases, and 5 bases lay in between. The CDR3 has 12 amino acids.

The chain recombines TRBV30 with TRBJ1-6; 10 bases are a match to TRBD1. Germline V lookup: CDR1 GTSNPN, CDR2 SVGIG (reference sequence). The trim removed 3 bases at V and 9 bases at J, leaving 5 bases unmatched. This CDR3 comprises 14 residues. In nucleotides, the CDR3 is TGTGCCTGGAGCGGACAGGGGGTAACTTCACCCCTCCACTTT. Translating gives CAWSGQGVTSPLHF.

This clone has a handful of counts. The CDR3 loop is CASSYSYMGFGGELFF. In DNA form, the CDR3 reads TGTGCCAGCAGTTACTCCTATATGGGGTTCGGCGGGGAGCTGTTTTTT. V and J are TRBV6-5 and TRBJ2-2, with unresolved D. Trimming left V 0 bases short and J 7 bases short, with 15 bases between. CDR1 MNHEY and CDR2 SVGAGI come from the germline V gene. CDR3 length: 16 amino acids.

The rearrangement links TRBV5-1 to TRBJ2-7; D ambiguous. Germline values: CDR1 SGHRS, CDR2 YFSETQ. Trimming removed 4 bases from V and 3 bases from J, with 8 bases in between. This CDR3 is built from 12 residues. CDR3 coding DNA: TGCGCCAGCAGCCAGACTGACTACGAGCAGTACTTC. It is translated as CASSQTDYEQYF. Looking up the rest from reference TRBV5-1 and TRBJ2-7 gives the full variable domain: KAGVTQTPRYLIKTRGQQVTLSCSPISGHRSVSWYQQTPGQGLQFLFEYFSETQRNKGNFPGRFSGRQFSNSRSEMNVSTLELGDSALYLCASSQTDYEQYFGPGTRLTVT.

The chain combines TRBV4-3 with TRBJ1-2, with a tentative D call TRBD1 (5 bases). The CDR3 contains 14 residues. Trimming left V 4 bases short and J 10 bases short, with 19 bases between. Looked up from germline, CDR1 is LGHNA and CDR2 is YSLEER. CDR3 region: CASSRTGGGRDYTF. In DNA, the CDR3 is TGCGCCAGCAGCCGGACCGGGGGAGGTCGGGACTACACCTTC.

The chain uses TRBV6-1 and TRBJ2-5; a weak D match, TRBD1 (5 bases). Trimming removed 0 bases at V and 5 bases at J, with 16 bases between. From germline, CDR1 is MNHNS and CDR2 SASEGT. This CDR3 has 16 residues. The CDR3 reads CASSEAPWGSSETQYF. DNA for the CDR3: TGTGCCAGCAGTGAAGCGCCTTGGGGCTCGAGTGAGACCCAGTACTTC.

The CDR3 loop is CASSYGDFSYEQYF. The CDR3 DNA sequence: TGTGCCAGCAGTTATGGGGACTTTTCCTACGAGCAGTACTTC. V usage is TRBV6-5 and J usage is TRBJ2-7; possible D gene TRBD2, 6 bases. There are 14 residues in the CDR3. The V gene lost 3 bases and the J gene lost 1 base, with 10 bases spanning the gap. Germline CDR1 and CDR2: MNHEY and SVGAGI.

The rearrangement links TRBV6-5 to TRBJ2-7; D unclear. The V end lost 0 bases, the J end lost 1 base, and 10 bases lay between the germline ends. The CDR3 extends over 15 amino acids. Per the germline V gene, CDR1 is MNHEY and CDR2 is SVGAGI. The CDR3 reads CASSYSYGASYEQYF. Here the CDR3 DNA reads TGTGCCAGCAGTTACTCGTACGGAGCTTCCTACGAGCAGTACTTC.

The rearrangement links TRBV5-6 to TRBJ1-2, with TRBD1 as a possible D gene (5 bases). Looked up from germline, CDR1 is SGHDT and CDR2 is YYEEEE. The V end was cut by 2 bases, the J end by 4 bases, with 12 bases between. This CDR3 is built from 14 residues. The CDR3 nucleotides are TGTGCCAGCAGCTTCCCCCTTGACAGCTATGGCTACACCTTC. As protein: CASSFPLDSYGYTF.

This clone was observed a handful of times. The rearrangement joins TRBV29-1 to TRBJ1-1, with 7 positions matching TRBD1. From germline, CDR1 is SQVTM and CDR2 ANQGSEA. V dropped 6 bases and J dropped 2; count of bases not matched to a gene: 3. This CDR3 is built from 12 residues. This chain's CDR3 is CSVGTANTEAFF. The CDR3, as DNA: TGCAGCGTCGGGACAGCCAACACTGAAGCTTTCTTT.

The rearrangement links TRBV6-5 to TRBJ1-1; D unresolved. Trimming cost V 2 bases and J 3 bases, with 16 bases left between them. The CDR3 spans 16 residues. The germline CDR1 and CDR2 sequences are MNHEY and SVGAGI. The CDR3 is CASSYAQVLVDTEAFF. The CDR3 region has the DNA TGTGCCAGCAGTTACGCTCAGGTCTTAGTAGACACTGAAGCTTTCTTT.

This chain links TRBV9 with TRBJ2-3; TRBD2 matches 9 bases. Germline CDR1 and CDR2: SGDLS and YYNGEE. The CDR3 runs 16 residues. Germline trimming cut 0 bases from V and 6 bases from J; bases unmatched to any gene: 8. The CDR3 DNA follows: TGTGCCAGCAGCGTAGAGGGTAGCGGGAGTGGGGATACGCAGTATTTT. This encodes CASSVEGSGSGDTQYF.

The chain recombines TRBV19 with TRBJ1-2, with D possibly TRBD1 on 5 matching bases. This CDR3 region has 14 residues. Trimming shortened V by 5 bases and J by 2 bases, and 12 bases separated the two germline ends. The germline V gene has CDR1 LNHDA and CDR2 SQIVND (reference sequence). CDR3 loop: CASSPGQGNYGYTF. The CDR3 region has the DNA TGTGCCAGTAGTCCTGGGCAGGGAAACTATGGCTACACCTTC.

This clone was found once. This chain joins TRBV7-2 and TRBJ2-1; no definite D call. This CDR3 comprises 13 residues. CDR1 is SGHTA, CDR2 FQGNSA, per germline. The V gene lost 6 bases and the J gene lost 8 bases, with 14 bases spanning the gap. The CDR3, as DNA: TGTGCCAGCAGTTATGACCCACTGGATGAGCAGTTCTTC. It specifies CASSYDPLDEQFF.

The chain couples TRBV6-1 to TRBJ1-1, with 8 bases aligning to TRBD1. The CDR3 length is 13 residues. The germline CDR1 and CDR2 sequences are MNHNS and SASEGT. V shed 4 bases and J 4 bases; nucleotides not matched to a gene: 2. The CDR3 is CASSGTGGTEAFF. CDR3 DNA sequence: TGTGCCAGCAGTGGAACAGGGGGCACTGAAGCTTTCTTT.

This clone ranks as large. The chain uses TRBV5-1 and TRBJ1-1, with TRBD1 as a possible D gene (6 bases). This CDR3 is built from 11 residues. Per the germline V gene, CDR1 is SGHRS and CDR2 is YFSETQ. The V end lost 3 bases, the J end lost 8 bases, and 8 bases lay between the germline ends. CDR3 nucleotides: TGCGCCAGCAGCTCCAGGGGAGAAGCTTTCTTT. It is translated as CASSSRGEAFF. The whole variable domain, filled in from reference TRBV5-1 and TRBJ1-1, reads KAGVTQTPRYLIKTRGQQVTLSCSPISGHRSVSWYQQTPGQGLQFLFEYFSETQRNKGNFPGRFSGRQFSNSRSEMNVSTLELGDSALYLCASSSRGEAFFGQGTRLTVV.

This chain joins TRBV27 and TRBJ2-1; tentative D call: TRBD2 (6 bases). Germline V gene data show CDR1 as MNHEY and CDR2 as SMNVEV (reference sequence). Trimming took off 6 bases at V and 7 bases at J, with 13 bases between the two ends. CDR3 length: 13 residues. DNA for the CDR3: TGTGCCAGCAGACTAGCTTCGAGAAATGAGCAGTTCTTC. This sequence encodes CASRLASRNEQFF.

This chain joins TRBV7-9 and TRBJ2-1; TRBD1 matches at 10 bases. The CDR3 is 15 residues long. The trim removed 6 bases at V and 7 bases at J, leaving 9 bases unmatched. CDR1 and CDR2 (germline): SEHNR, FQNEAQ (reference sequence). Here the CDR3 DNA reads TGTGCCAGCAGTCCTAGACAGGGGGCTGGGAATGAGCAGTTCTTC. It specifies CASSPRQGAGNEQFF.

The chain joins TRBV7-9 to TRBJ1-1; TRBD1 matches 10 bases. The CDR3 is 16 residues long. Unmatched junction bases numbered 9, after V lost 5 bases and J lost 3 bases. Germline V CDR1 and CDR2: SEHNR, FQNEAQ (reference sequence). In DNA, the CDR3 is TGTGCCAGCAGCCCATCTGACAGGGGGCGCGACACTGAAGCTTTCTTT. As protein: CASSPSDRGRDTEAFF.

This chain uses TRBV23-1 with TRBJ1-2; 7 bases are shared with TRBD1. TRBV23-1 is treated as an ORF (open reading frame) with a function not yet certain. There are 18 residues in the CDR3. The junction had 13 bases not matched to a gene; V was cut back by 0 bases and J by 3 bases. The CDR3 here is CASSQSSEDRRCYYGYTF. The CDR3 DNA reads as TGCGCCAGCAGTCAATCCTCGGAGGACAGGCGGTGCTACTATGGCTACACCTTC.

The rearrangement links TRBV13 to TRBJ2-7, with D possibly TRBD2 on 6 matching bases. Trimming stripped 5 bases from V and 3 bases from J, with 17 bases between. Per germline, CDR1 PRHDT and CDR2 FYEKMQ (reference sequence). This CDR3 has 15 amino acids. For the CDR3, the DNA is TGTGCCAGCAGCCCCTACTTGGAGGGTGGCTACGAGCAGTACTTC. This gives the protein CASSPYLEGGYEQYF.